These 12 T cell receptor beta chains were all obtained from the same sample, sequenced in a study of T cells in localized non-small cell lung cancer. TCRdb's table, derived via immunoSEQ multiplex PCR, lists solely in-frame clones and lacks some. The repertoire holds over 20,000 clones, with approximately 90% as singletons. This sample comprised peripheral blood, obtained before any cancer treatment. The origin of the receptors is a woman aged 35-70 years with stage I lung adenocarcinoma.

The chain uses TRBV9 and TRBJ2-3; the D gene could be TRBD1 or TRBD2 (5 bases each). V gave up 0 bases and J gave up 6 bases, with 26 bases separating them. Germline CDR1 is SGDLS and CDR2 is YYNGEE. This CDR3 comprises 19 residues. The DNA of the CDR3 is TGTGCCAGCAGCGTAGCTATAGATCCCCGGGACGCCGGGCCGGATACGCAGTATTTT. Its protein product is CASSVAIDPRDAGPDTQYF.

This chain joins TRBV5-1 and TRBJ1-6, with a tentative D call TRBD1 (5 bases). The germline gives CDR1 SGHRS, CDR2 YFSETQ. Trimming left V 4 bases short and J 9 bases short, with 17 bases between. The CDR3 covers 15 residues. This chain's CDR3 is CASSPPGFGGSPLHF. The CDR3 region has the DNA TGCGCCAGCAGCCCACCGGGTTTCGGGGGTTCACCCCTCCACTTT.

The chain couples TRBV30 to TRBJ2-7; D possibly corresponds to TRBD2 (5 bases). The CDR3 extends over 15 amino acids. Trimming left V 3 bases short and J 2 bases short, with 17 bases between. Germline CDR1 is GTSNPN and CDR2 is SVGIG (reference sequence). The CDR3 sequence is CAWSPFPGITYEQYF. The CDR3, as DNA: TGTGCCTGGAGCCCCTTTCCCGGGATTACCTACGAGCAGTACTTC.

This sequence joins TRBV28 and TRBJ2-7, with TRBD2 identical over 10 bases. The CDR3 spans 16 residues. CDR1 is MDHEN and CDR2 is SYDVKM in the germline V gene. V shed 3 bases, J shed 3 bases, and the junction held 8 bases outside the gene matches. The CDR3 loop reads CASSLGIASGSYEQYF. CDR3 sequence (DNA): TGTGCCAGCAGTTTGGGCATCGCTAGCGGGAGCTACGAGCAGTACTTC. Full variable domain (outside the CDR3, taken from reference TRBV28 and TRBJ2-7): DVKVTQSSRYLVKRTGEKVFLECVQDMDHENMFWYRQDPGLGLRLIYFSYDVKMKEKGDIPEGYSVSREKKERFSLILESASTNQTSMYLCASSLGIASGSYEQYFGPGTRLTVT.

The rearrangement links TRBV10-1 to TRBJ2-3; D gene uncertain. The CDR3 has 15 residues. V was shortened by 4 bases and J by 4 bases, with 15 bases between the two germline ends. Germline loops: CDR1 WNHNN, CDR2 SYGVQD (reference sequence). CDR3 amino acids: CASSGSSGFADTQYF. CDR3 DNA: TGCGCCAGCAGTGGGTCTAGTGGGTTCGCAGATACGCAGTATTTT.

The CDR3 DNA sequence: TGTGCCAGCAGCCGGGTAGATACCTACGAGCAGTACTTC. Its protein product is CASSRVDTYEQYF. V usage is TRBV5-6 and J usage is TRBJ2-7; D gene uncertain. With 4 bases removed from V and 2 bases from J, the gap between germline ends came to 10 bases. This CDR3 has 13 amino acids. Germline loops: CDR1 SGHDT, CDR2 YYEEEE.

The chain recombines TRBV4-2 with TRBJ1-1; the match to TRBD1 covers 11 bases. The V segment lost 3 bases and the J segment 4 bases; nucleotides outside the gene matches: 4. Germline V CDR1 and CDR2: LGHNA, YNFKEQ. The CDR3 totals 15 residues. CDR3: CASSHGQGAPTEAFF. In DNA form, the CDR3 reads TGTGCCAGCAGCCACGGACAGGGGGCGCCCACTGAAGCTTTCTTT.

DNA of the CDR3: TGTGCCAGCAGCTTCTCTAACCTCTTCAGGAGCCTCGGTCAGCCCCAGCATTTT. This codes for CASSFSNLFRSLGQPQHF. J is TRBJ1-5 and V is TRBV28, with D hard to call. The CDR3 runs 18 residues. V dropped 6 bases and J dropped 6 bases, with 27 bases sitting between them. Germline V CDR1 and CDR2: MDHEN, SYDVKM.

In this sample, this clone is large (0.1 to 1%). The chain recombines TRBV19 with TRBJ2-1, with 9 nucleotides matching TRBD2. With V trimmed by 5 bases and J by 2 bases, 4 bases remained unmatched. This CDR3 region has 15 residues. From germline, CDR1 is LNHDA and CDR2 SQIVND (reference sequence). This chain's CDR3 is CASSATSGTYNEQFF. For the CDR3, the DNA is TGTGCCAGTAGTGCGACTAGCGGAACCTACAATGAGCAGTTCTTC.

The chain carries TRBV5-1 and TRBJ2-1; D remains unclear. The V and J ends lost 3 bases and 7 bases respectively, with 11 bases between them. Germline V gene lookup returns CDR1 SGHRS and CDR2 YFSETQ. The length of the CDR3 is 13 residues. The CDR3 region has the DNA TGCGCCAGCAGCTCCGGCTCCCAAAATGAGCAGTTCTTC. Amino acid sequence: CASSSGSQNEQFF.

The chain combines TRBV30 with TRBJ1-2, with D maybe TRBD1 (5 bases). The CDR3 is 11 amino acids. Per the germline V gene, CDR1 is GTSNPN and CDR2 is SVGIG (reference sequence). Trimming cost V 5 bases and J 6 bases, with 10 bases left between them. This CDR3 is CAWEGHDGYTF. The CDR3 nucleotides are TGTGCCTGGGAAGGACACGATGGCTACACCTTC.

J is TRBJ2-3 and V is TRBV7-9; 8 bases fit TRBD1. With 5 bases clipped from V and 4 bases from J, the junction kept 5 bases outside the gene matches. CDR1 and CDR2 from the germline V gene are SEHNR and FQNEAQ (reference sequence). The CDR3 consists of 14 residues. The CDR3 sequence: CASSPWTGPDTQYF. For the CDR3, the DNA is TGTGCCAGCAGCCCTTGGACAGGGCCAGATACGCAGTATTTT.